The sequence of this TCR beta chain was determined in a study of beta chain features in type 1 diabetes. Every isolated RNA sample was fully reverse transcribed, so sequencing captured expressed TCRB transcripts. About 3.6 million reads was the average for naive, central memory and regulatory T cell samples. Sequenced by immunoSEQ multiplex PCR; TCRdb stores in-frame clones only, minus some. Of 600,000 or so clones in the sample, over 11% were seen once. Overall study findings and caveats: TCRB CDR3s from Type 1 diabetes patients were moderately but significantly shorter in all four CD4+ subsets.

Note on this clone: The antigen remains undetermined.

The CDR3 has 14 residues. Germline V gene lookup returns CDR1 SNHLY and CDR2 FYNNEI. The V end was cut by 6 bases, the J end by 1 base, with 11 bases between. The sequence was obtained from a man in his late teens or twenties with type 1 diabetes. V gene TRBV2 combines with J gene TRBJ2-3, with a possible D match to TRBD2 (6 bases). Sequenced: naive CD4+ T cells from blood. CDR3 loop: CASRGERGTDTQYF. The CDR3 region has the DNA TGTGCCAGCAGGGGGGAGCGGGGCACAGATACGCAGTATTTT.